A single sample is the source of the 18 T cell receptor beta chains below, sequenced in a study of blood T cells in healthy people across ages. Then a second PCR, running roughly 7 to 11 cycles, was carried out with a sample-barcoded 5' primer and a J-beta primer mix. One entry per CDR3 protein results from TCRdb running MiXCR on the 5' RACE reads. The sample carries about 680,000 distinct CDR3 sequences, around half recorded once. Specimen: blood. These receptors were taken from a woman aged 60-75 years in good health.

This clonotype was counted only a few times. CDR3 amino acids: CASSLLAGANAYEQYF. Written as DNA, the CDR3 is TGCGCCAGCAGTCTCCTAGCGGGCGCGAACGCCTACGAGCAGTACTTC. The rearrangement joins TRBV5-1 to TRBJ2-7, with 8 bases fitting TRBD2. CDR3 length equals 16 residues. Per germline, CDR1 SGHRS and CDR2 YFSETQ. With 5 bases clipped from V and 2 bases from J, the junction kept 12 bases outside the gene matches. Full variable domain (missing parts from reference TRBV5-1 and TRBJ2-7): KAGVTQTPRYLIKTRGQQVTLSCSPISGHRSVSWYQQTPGQGLQFLFEYFSETQRNKGNFPGRFSGRQFSNSRSEMNVSTLELGDSALYLCASSLLAGANAYEQYFGPGTRLTVT.

The chain recombines TRBV20-1 with TRBJ1-2, with D uncertain. The V end lost 3 bases, the J end lost 6 bases, and 17 bases lay between the germline ends. Germline V CDR1 and CDR2: DFQATT, SNEGSKA (reference sequence). CDR3 size: 14 residues. Written as DNA, the CDR3 is TGCAGTGCTAGTAGACTCGGGAGGAAGGATGGCTACACCTTC. This gives the protein CSASRLGRKDGYTF.

The V and J genes are TRBV12-3 or TRBV12-4 and TRBJ1-6; D ambiguous. This CDR3 has 13 residues. V lost 5 bases and J lost 15, with 17 bases in between. The DNA for the CDR3 is TGTGCCAGCAGTGTATCTGGTGTGTGGGTCCTCCACTTT. Its translation is CASSVSGVWVLHF.

The chain carries TRBV28 and TRBJ1-1; no reliable D call. V was trimmed by 7 bases and J by 2 bases, leaving 17 bases between them. The germline V gene encodes CDR1 MDHEN and CDR2 SYDVKM. This CDR3 is built from 15 residues. The CDR3 bases are TGTGCCAGCACCAACCTGGGTAACAGTAACACTGAAGCTTTCTTT. Protein product: CASTNLGNSNTEAFF.

V usage is TRBV28 and J usage is TRBJ1-2; no firm D call. Trimming stripped 4 bases from V and 2 bases from J, with 14 bases between. The CDR3 loop spans 15 amino acids. CDR1 and CDR2 (germline): MDHEN, SYDVKM. The CDR3 DNA follows: TGTGCCAGCAGTTCCGCCACTGCCATGAACTATGGCTACACCTTC. Its protein product is CASSSATAMNYGYTF.

This clonotype was found a few times. For the CDR3, the DNA is TGTGCCAGCAGCCAGGTTCTTCCGGGGGAGAACACTGAAGCTTTCTTT. This encodes CASSQVLPGENTEAFF. V usage is TRBV14 and J usage is TRBJ1-1; tentative D call: TRBD1 (5 bases). The germline CDR1 and CDR2 sequences are SGHDN and FVKESK. The CDR3 loop spans 16 amino acids. The V and J ends lost 3 bases and 1 base respectively, with 15 bases between them.

This clonotype was detected a few times. The chain recombines TRBV20-1 with TRBJ2-1; 8 bases align to TRBD2. The V gene end was trimmed by 1 base and the J gene end by 4 bases; junction bases not matched to a gene: 3. The CDR3 runs to 14 residues. Germline V gene lookup returns CDR1 DFQATT and CDR2 SNEGSKA (reference sequence). The CDR3 DNA sequence: TGCAGTGCTAGAGTGGCTAGCGGGTACAATGAGCAGTTCTTC. Protein sequence: CSARVASGYNEQFF.

With respect to this clonotype: One end of the junction does not line up with germline, which may come from a read error. V and J are TRBV4-3 and TRBJ1-4; D is possibly TRBD1 (6 bases). Germline assignment: CDR1 LGHNA and CDR2 YSLEER. The CDR3 runs to 14 residues. The CDR3 reads CTSSQRQPGAELFF. The CDR3 DNA follows: TGCACCAGCAGCCAAAGACAGCCGGGGGCAGAGCTGTTTTTT.

The J gene is TRBJ2-7, the V gene TRBV14; D may be TRBD2 (6 bases). The germline V gene encodes CDR1 SGHDN and CDR2 FVKESK. V was clipped by 4 bases and J by 8 bases, with 18 bases between them. The CDR3 loop spans 14 amino acids. The CDR3 bases are TGTGCCAGCAGCCCGACCGGACGGACTACGAAGCAGTACTTC. This sequence encodes CASSPTGRTTKQYF.

V and J are TRBV10-3 and TRBJ2-1; the D gene is possibly TRBD1 (5 bases). The germline gives CDR1 ENHRY, CDR2 SYGVKD. V dropped 6 bases and J dropped 4 bases, with 10 bases sitting between them. CDR3 length: 13 amino acids. The chain's CDR3 is CAIRTDSYNEQFF. The CDR3 nucleotides read TGTGCCATCAGAACCGACAGTTACAATGAGCAGTTCTTC.

The V and J genes are TRBV2 and TRBJ2-2, with 8 bases identical to TRBD2. This CDR3 contains 15 residues. The J segment lost 3 bases and the V segment lost 6 bases, leaving 6 bases of the junction unmatched. Germline assignment: CDR1 SNHLY and CDR2 FYNNEI. CDR3 region: CASRRLARDTGELFF. CDR3 DNA sequence: TGTGCCAGCAGAAGACTAGCGAGAGACACCGGGGAGCTGTTTTTT.

This rearrangement joins TRBV5-1 to TRBJ2-5, with 8 bases matching TRBD2. Germline CDR1 and CDR2: SGHRS and YFSETQ. This CDR3 region has 17 residues. V shed 4 bases and J 6 bases; nucleotides not matched to a gene: 17. As DNA, the CDR3 is TGCGCCAGCAGCGCGTCCCCACCGGGACTAGGCGGTCAGACCCAGTACTTC. Translated: CASSASPPGLGGQTQYF.

About this clonotype: The junction does not match germline at one end; this may be a read error. This chain connects TRBV7-7 to TRBJ2-3; D may correspond to TRBD1 or TRBD2 (5 bases each). The CDR3 totals 13 residues. Per germline, CDR1 SSHAT and CDR2 FNYEAQ (reference sequence). The CDR3 here is CASSWDLTDTQYF. The CDR3 region has the DNA TGTGCTAGCAGCTGGGACCTCACAGATACGCAGTATTTT.

The J gene is TRBJ2-4, the V gene TRBV18; 13 bases are shared with TRBD2. With the DNA end fitting TRBJ2-7 better, the J assignment may be wrong. Germline-derived CDR1 and CDR2 are KGHSH and LQKENI. The CDR3 covers 18 residues. CDR3 residues: CASSPRTSGRRGRDEQYF. The CDR3 DNA follows: TGTGCCAGCTCACCACGGACTAGCGGGAGACGTGGAAGGGACGAGCAGTACTTC.

This clonotype was recorded a few times. The chain combines TRBV7-2 with TRBJ2-5, with D perhaps matching TRBD2 (6 bases). Germline V gene sequence: CDR1 SGHTA, CDR2 FQGNSA. Trimming pared 6 bases from V and 4 bases from J, leaving 18 bases between. This CDR3 contains 15 residues. The CDR3 spells CASSPTVAGRETQYF. The CDR3 nucleotides read TGTGCCAGCAGTCCAACGGTGGCCGGGAGAGAGACCCAGTACTTC.

The chain recombines TRBV20-1 with TRBJ2-1, with 8 bases identical to TRBD2. The trim removed 0 bases at V and 8 bases at J, leaving 9 bases unmatched. Germline CDR1 is DFQATT and CDR2 is SNEGSKA (reference sequence). The CDR3 contains 15 residues. CDR3 sequence: CSARDTGTRGDEQFF. The CDR3 nucleotides are TGCAGTGCTAGAGATACCGGGACTAGAGGCGATGAGCAGTTCTTC.

V gene TRBV20-1 combines with J gene TRBJ2-1, with TRBD2 matching over 10 bases. Trimming removed 3 bases from V and 4 bases from J; junction bases left unmatched: 27. Germline-derived CDR1 and CDR2 are DFQATT and SNEGSKA (reference sequence). This CDR3 spans 22 amino acids. Here the CDR3 DNA reads TGCAGTGCTAGCTCTAGCGGGAGTTTCGCCCGAGGCAAGTCCCCTTCTTACAATGAGCAGTTCTTC. It is translated as CSASSSGSFARGKSPSYNEQFF.

The chain is built from TRBV27 and TRBJ1-1, with D maybe TRBD1 (6 bases). This CDR3 is built from 13 residues. V lost 6 bases, J lost 6 bases, and 14 bases lay in between. CDR1 and CDR2 (germline): MNHEY, SMNVEV (reference sequence). CDR3 nucleotides: TGTGCCAGCAGCTACAGGGAAGTCGCTGAAGCTTTCTTT. Its translation: CASSYREVAEAFF.